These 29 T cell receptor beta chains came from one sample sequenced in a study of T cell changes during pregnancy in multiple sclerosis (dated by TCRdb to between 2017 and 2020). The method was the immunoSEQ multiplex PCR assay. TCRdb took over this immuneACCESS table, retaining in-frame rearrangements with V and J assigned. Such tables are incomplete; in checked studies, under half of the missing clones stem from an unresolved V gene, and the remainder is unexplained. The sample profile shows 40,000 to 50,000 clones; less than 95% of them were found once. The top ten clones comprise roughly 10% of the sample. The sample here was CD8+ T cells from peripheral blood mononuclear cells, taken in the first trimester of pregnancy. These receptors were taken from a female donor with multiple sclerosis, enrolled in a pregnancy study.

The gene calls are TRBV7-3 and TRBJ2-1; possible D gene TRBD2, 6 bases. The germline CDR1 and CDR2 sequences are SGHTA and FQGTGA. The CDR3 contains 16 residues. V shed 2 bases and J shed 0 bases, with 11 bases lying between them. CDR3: CASSLSLGGSYNEQFF. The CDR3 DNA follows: TGTGCCAGCAGCTTATCCCTGGGGGGCTCCTACAATGAGCAGTTCTTC.

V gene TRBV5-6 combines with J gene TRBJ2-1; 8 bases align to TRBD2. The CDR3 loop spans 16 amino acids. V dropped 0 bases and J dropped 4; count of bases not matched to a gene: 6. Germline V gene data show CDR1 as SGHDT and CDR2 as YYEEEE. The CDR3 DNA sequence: TGTGCCAGCAGCTTGGAGGGGCGGGGGGTATACAATGAGCAGTTCTTC. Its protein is CASSLEGRGVYNEQFF. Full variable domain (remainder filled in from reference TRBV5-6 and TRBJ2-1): DAGVTQSPTHLIKTRGQQVTLRCSPKSGHDTVSWYQQALGQGPQFIFQYYEEEERQRGNFPDRFSGHQFPNYSSELNVNALLLGDSALYLCASSLEGRGVYNEQFFGPGTRLTVL.

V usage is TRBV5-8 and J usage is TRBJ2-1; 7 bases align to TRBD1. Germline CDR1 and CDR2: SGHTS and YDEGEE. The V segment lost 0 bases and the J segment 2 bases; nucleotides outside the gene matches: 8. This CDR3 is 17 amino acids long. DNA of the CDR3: TGTGCCAGCAGCTTGGGGGGGACAGCCTCCCCCTACAATGAGCAGTTCTTC. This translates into CASSLGGTASPYNEQFF.

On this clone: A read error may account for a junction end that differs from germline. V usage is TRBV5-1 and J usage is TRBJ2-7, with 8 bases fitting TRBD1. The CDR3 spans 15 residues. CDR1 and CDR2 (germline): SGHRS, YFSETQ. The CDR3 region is CASSLASGTGSAVSF. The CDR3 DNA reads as TGCGCCAGCAGCTTGGCCTCCGGGACAGGATCGGCCGTGTCCTTC.

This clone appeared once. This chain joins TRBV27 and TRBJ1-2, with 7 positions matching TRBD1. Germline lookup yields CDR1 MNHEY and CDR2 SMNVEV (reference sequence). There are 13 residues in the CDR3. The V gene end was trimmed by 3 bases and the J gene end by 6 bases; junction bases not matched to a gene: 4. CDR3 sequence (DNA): TGTGCCAGCAGTTTTCGACAGGGAGATGGCTACACCTTC. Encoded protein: CASSFRQGDGYTF.

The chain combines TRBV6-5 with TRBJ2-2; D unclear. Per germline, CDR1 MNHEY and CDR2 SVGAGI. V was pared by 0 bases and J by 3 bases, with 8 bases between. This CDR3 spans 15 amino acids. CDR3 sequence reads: CASSYSTRYTGELFF. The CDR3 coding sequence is TGTGCCAGCAGTTACTCGACGAGGTACACCGGGGAGCTGTTTTTT.

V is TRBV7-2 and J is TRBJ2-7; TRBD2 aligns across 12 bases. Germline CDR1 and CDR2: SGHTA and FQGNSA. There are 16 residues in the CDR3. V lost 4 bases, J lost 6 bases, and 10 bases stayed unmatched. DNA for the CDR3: TGTGCCAGCAGCTCGCCGACTAGCGGGGGAGTGGGCGAGCAGTACTTC. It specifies CASSSPTSGGVGEQYF.

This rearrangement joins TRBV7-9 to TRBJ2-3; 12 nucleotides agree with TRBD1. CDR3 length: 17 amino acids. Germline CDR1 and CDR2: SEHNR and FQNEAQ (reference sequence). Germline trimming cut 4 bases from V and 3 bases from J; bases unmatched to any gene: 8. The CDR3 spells CASSSGTGGEETDTQYF. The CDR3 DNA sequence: TGTGCCAGCAGCTCGGGGACAGGGGGCGAGGAGACAGATACGCAGTATTTT.

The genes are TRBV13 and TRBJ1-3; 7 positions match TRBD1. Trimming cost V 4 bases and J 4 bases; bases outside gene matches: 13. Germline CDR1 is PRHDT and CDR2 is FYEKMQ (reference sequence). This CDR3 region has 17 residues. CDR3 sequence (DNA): TGTGCCAGCAGCTCCACAGGGGTAAGCGGGTACGGAAACACCATATATTTT. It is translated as CASSSTGVSGYGNTIYF. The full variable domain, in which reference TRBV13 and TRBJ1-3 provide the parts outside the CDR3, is AAGVIQSPRHLIKEKRETATLKCYPIPRHDTVYWYQQGPGQDPQFLISFYEKMQSDKGSIPDRFSAQQFSDYHSELNMSSLELGDSALYFCASSSTGVSGYGNTIYFGEGSWLTVV.

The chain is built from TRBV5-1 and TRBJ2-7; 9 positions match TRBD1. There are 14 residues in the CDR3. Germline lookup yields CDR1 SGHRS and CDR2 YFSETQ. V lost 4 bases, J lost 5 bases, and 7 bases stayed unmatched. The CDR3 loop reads CASSPRDRVHEQYF. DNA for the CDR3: TGCGCCAGCAGCCCCCGGGACAGGGTCCACGAGCAGTACTTC.

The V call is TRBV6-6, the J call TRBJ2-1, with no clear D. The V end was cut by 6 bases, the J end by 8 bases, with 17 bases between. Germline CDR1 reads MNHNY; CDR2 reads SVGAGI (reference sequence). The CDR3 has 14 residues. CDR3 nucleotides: TGTGCCAGCAGACTCTCGCGCCGAATAGATGAGCAGTTCTTC. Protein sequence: CASRLSRRIDEQFF.

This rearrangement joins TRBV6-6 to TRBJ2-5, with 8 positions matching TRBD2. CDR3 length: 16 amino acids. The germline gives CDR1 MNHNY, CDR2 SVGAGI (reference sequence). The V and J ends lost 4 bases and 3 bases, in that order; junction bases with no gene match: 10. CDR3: CASSSSPQRGKETQYF. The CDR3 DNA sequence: TGTGCCAGCAGTTCCTCCCCCCAGCGGGGGAAAGAGACCCAGTACTTC.

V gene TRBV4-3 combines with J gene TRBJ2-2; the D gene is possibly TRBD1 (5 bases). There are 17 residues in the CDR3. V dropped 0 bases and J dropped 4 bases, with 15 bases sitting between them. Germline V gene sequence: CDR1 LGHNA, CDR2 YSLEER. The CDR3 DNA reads TGCGCCAGCAGCCAAGATCGGCAGGGCCTAGGCACCGGGGAGCTGTTTTTT. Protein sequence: CASSQDRQGLGTGELFF.

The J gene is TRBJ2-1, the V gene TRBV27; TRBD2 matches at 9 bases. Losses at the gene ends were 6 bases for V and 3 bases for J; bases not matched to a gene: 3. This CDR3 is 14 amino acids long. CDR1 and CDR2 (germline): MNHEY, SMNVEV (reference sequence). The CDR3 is CASSLAGLYNEQFF. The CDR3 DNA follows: TGTGCCAGCAGCCTAGCGGGACTCTACAATGAGCAGTTCTTC.

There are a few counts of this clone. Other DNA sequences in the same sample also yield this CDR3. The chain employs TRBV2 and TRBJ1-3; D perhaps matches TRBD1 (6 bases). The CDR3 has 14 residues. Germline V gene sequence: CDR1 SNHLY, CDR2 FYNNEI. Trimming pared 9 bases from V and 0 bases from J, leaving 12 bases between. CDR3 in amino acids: CARSTGDSGNTIYF. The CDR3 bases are TGTGCCAGATCGACAGGCGACTCTGGAAACACCATATATTTT.

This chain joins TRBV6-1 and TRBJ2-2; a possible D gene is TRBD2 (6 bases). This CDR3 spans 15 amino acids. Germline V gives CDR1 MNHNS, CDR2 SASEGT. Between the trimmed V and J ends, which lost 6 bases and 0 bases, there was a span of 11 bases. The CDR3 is CASREGFANTGELFF. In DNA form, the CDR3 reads TGTGCCAGCAGGGAGGGCTTTGCGAACACCGGGGAGCTGTTTTTT.

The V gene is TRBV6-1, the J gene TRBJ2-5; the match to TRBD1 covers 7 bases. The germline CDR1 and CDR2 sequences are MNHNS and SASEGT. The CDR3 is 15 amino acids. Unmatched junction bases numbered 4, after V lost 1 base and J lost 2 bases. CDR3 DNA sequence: TGTGCCAGCAGTGAAGATCCGGGACAGCAAGAGACCCAGTACTTC. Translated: CASSEDPGQQETQYF.

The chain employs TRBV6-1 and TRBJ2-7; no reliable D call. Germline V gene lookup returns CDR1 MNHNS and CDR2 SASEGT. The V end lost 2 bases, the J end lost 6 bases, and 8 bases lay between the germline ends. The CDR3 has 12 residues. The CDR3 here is CASSESSREQYF. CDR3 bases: TGTGCCAGCAGTGAATCGAGCCGCGAGCAGTACTTC.

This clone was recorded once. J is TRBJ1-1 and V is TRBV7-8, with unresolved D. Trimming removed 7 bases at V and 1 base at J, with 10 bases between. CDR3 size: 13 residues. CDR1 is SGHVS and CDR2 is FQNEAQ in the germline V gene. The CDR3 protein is CASIDQANTEAFF. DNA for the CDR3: TGTGCCAGCATCGATCAAGCGAACACTGAAGCTTTCTTT.

CDR3 sequence: CASRPELAGAEQFF. For the CDR3, the DNA is TGCGCCAGCAGGCCCGAACTAGCGGGAGCTGAGCAGTTCTTC. This chain uses TRBV4-1 with TRBJ2-1; 11 nucleotides agree with TRBD2. The CDR3 totals 14 residues. Germline V gives CDR1 MGHRA, CDR2 YSYEKL. Losses at the gene ends were 6 bases for V and 9 bases for J; bases not matched to a gene: 7.

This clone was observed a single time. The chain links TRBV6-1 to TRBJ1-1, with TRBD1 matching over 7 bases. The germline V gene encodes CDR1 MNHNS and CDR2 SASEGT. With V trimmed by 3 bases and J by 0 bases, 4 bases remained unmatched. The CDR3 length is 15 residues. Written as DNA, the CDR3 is TGTGCCAGCAGTGAGGGGACAGCATTGAACACTGAAGCTTTCTTT. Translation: CASSEGTALNTEAFF.

In DNA, the CDR3 is TGCGCCAGCAGCCAAGGATACAGGGTACGGCAGCCCCAGCATTTT. Translation gives CASSQGYRVRQPQHF. This chain joins TRBV4-3 and TRBJ1-5; a possible D gene is TRBD1 (6 bases). The CDR3 totals 15 residues. Trimming pared 1 base from V and 7 bases from J, leaving 14 bases between. The germline V gene encodes CDR1 LGHNA and CDR2 YSLEER.

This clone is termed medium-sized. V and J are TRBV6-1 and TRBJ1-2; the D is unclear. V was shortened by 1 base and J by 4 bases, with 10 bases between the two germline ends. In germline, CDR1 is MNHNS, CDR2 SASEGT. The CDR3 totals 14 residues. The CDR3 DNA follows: TGTGCCAGCAGTGAAGGGCCGGAGACCTATGGCTACACCTTC. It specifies CASSEGPETYGYTF.

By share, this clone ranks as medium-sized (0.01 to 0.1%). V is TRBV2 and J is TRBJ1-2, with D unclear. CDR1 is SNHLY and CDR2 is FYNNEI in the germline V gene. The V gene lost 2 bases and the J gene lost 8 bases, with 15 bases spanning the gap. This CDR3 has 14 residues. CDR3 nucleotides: TGTGCCAGCAGTGAAAACAGCTATCTATGGGGCTACACCTTC. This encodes CASSENSYLWGYTF.

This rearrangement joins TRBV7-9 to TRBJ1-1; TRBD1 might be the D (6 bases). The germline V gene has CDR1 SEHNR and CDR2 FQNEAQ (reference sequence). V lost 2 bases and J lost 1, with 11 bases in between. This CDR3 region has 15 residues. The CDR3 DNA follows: TGTGCCAGCAGCTTACTGGGGGCGAGGAACACTGAAGCTTTCTTT. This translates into CASSLLGARNTEAFF.

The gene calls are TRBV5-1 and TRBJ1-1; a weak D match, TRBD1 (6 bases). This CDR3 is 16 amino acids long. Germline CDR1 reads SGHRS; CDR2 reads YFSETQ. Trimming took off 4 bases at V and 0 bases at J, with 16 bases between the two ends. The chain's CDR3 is CASSKGDRSMNTEAFF. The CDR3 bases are TGCGCCAGCAGCAAGGGGGATAGGAGCATGAACACTGAAGCTTTCTTT.

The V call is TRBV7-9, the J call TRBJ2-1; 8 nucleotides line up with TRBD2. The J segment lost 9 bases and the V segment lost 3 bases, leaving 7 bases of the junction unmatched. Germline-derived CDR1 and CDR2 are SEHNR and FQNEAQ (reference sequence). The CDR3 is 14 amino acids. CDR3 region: CASSLDGRAGEQFF. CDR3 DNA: TGTGCCAGCAGCTTGGACGGGAGGGCCGGTGAGCAGTTCTTC.

The CDR3 nucleotides are TGTGCCAGCAGCCGTCCAGGGCAGGGAGGGTATGGCTACACCTTC. It encodes CASSRPGQGGYGYTF. This chain joins TRBV5-4 and TRBJ1-2; a weak D match, TRBD1 (5 bases). V gave up 4 bases and J gave up 5 bases, with 18 bases separating them. Germline V gene sequence: CDR1 SGHNT, CDR2 YYREEE (reference sequence). The CDR3 extends over 15 amino acids.

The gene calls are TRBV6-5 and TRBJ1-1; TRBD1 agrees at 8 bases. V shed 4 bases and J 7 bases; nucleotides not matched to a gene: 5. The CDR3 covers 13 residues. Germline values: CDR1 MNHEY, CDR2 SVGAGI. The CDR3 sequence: CASSLGQGYEAFF. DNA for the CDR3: TGTGCCAGCAGTTTAGGACAGGGCTATGAAGCTTTCTTT.